Listed below are T cell receptor beta chains from one sample, sequenced in a study of OX40 agonist ivuxolimab in advanced cancers. Clones were sequenced by immunoSEQ multiplex PCR, and TCRdb holds only the in-frame ones, with some missing. The profile shows under 70,000 clones, 85% to 90% of them singletons. The material was CD4+ or CD8+ T cells sorted from blood, obtained in a trial of the OX40 agonist ivuxolimab. These receptor sequences come from an adult with an advanced solid tumor such as melanoma, head and neck, liver or kidney cancer. Each CDR3 is given with its conserved first and last residue. The D gene is left open where the match is weak. The listing skips clone size in some rows; elsewhere it reads once, few, many or a size class.

clone_size | j_call | d_call | v_call | cdr3_nt | cdr3_aa
- | TRBJ2-5 | - | TRBV7-9 | TGTGCCAGCAGTGATATTGGGGGGAAACAAGAGACCCAGTACTTC | CASSDIGGKQETQYF
- | TRBJ2-7 | - | TRBV5-5 | TGTGCCAGCAGCCCCCTGGGGAGCCCCTTCTACGAGCAGTACTTC | CASSPLGSPFYEQYF
- | TRBJ2-5 | - | TRBV5-6 | TGTGCCAGCAGCGCCGGGACCCCACAAGAGACCCAGTACTTC | CASSAGTPQETQYF
- | TRBJ1-2 | TRBD1 | TRBV7-2 | TGTGCCAGCAGCTTAGAAACAGGGGTTCAGGGCTACACCTTC | CASSLETGVQGYTF
- | TRBJ2-2 | TRBD1 | TRBV4-1 | TGCGCCAGCAGCCAGACCGGGACAGCGAACACCGGGGAGCTGTTTTTT | CASSQTGTANTGELFF
once | TRBJ2-2 | - | TRBV7-2 | TGTGCCAGCAGCTTAAACAGTGGGGAGCTGTTTTTT | CASSLNSGELFF
- | TRBJ1-1 | - | TRBV27 | TGTGCCAGCAGATTGGGATTTGACAGGCTCATGAACACTGAAGCTTTCTTT | CASRLGFDRLMNTEAFF
few | TRBJ1-2 | - | TRBV20-1 | TGCAGTGCTAGTTCCTATGGCTACACCTTC | CSASSYGYTF
once | TRBJ1-5 | TRBD1 | TRBV2 | TGTGCCAGCAGTCGACAGGGGAATCAGCCCCAGCATTTT | CASSRQGNQPQHF
few | TRBJ2-2 | - | TRBV9 | TGTGCCAGCAGCGTAGCGAGGGGCCGGACCGGGGAGCTGTTTTTT | CASSVARGRTGELFF
- | TRBJ2-7 | TRBD1 | TRBV29-1 | TGCAGCGTTTCAGGGGGCTGGGGGCAGTACTTC | CSVSGGWGQYF
- | TRBJ1-2 | - | TRBV5-4 | TGTGCCAGCAGCTTAAACAGGGACTATGGCTACACCTTC | CASSLNRDYGYTF
- | TRBJ1-5 | - | TRBV6-6 | TGTGCCAGCAGTTACGAGGCCCAGCCCCAGCATTTT | CASSYEAQPQHF
- | TRBJ2-7 | - | TRBV6-5 | TGTGCCAGCAGCCCCCCCGGGACATATCTCAACGAGCAGTACTTC | CASSPPGTYLNEQYF
- | TRBJ1-4 | - | TRBV4-1 | TGCGCCAGCAGCCACCGAACCTTTTCAGGGGCCCCTAATGAAAAACTGTTTTTT | CASSHRTFSGAPNEKLFF
- | TRBJ1-2 | - | TRBV6-6 | TGTGCCAGCAGTGGGACATCGCCGGCGAGAGGCTACACCTTC | CASSGTSPARGYTF
- | TRBJ1-5 | - | TRBV18 | TGTGCCAGCTCCCTTCGACAGGATCGCCAGCCCCAGCATTTT | CASSLRQDRQPQHF
- | TRBJ2-2 | TRBD2 | TRBV5-1 | TGCGCCAGCAGCTTGGGCCTAGCGGGGACCGGGGAGCTGTTTTTT | CASSLGLAGTGELFF
- | TRBJ2-2 | TRBD2 | TRBV6-1 | TGTGCCAGCAGTGGACTAGCGGGAAGCGGGGAGCTGTTTTTT | CASSGLAGSGELFF
- | TRBJ2-1 | TRBD1 | TRBV28 | TGTGCCAGCAGTGCCCCGGGACAGGGCTCCAATGAGCAGTTCTTC | CASSAPGQGSNEQFF
- | TRBJ1-5 | - | TRBV4-1 | TGCGCCAGCAGCCAAGATGGGCAGCTTAATCAGCCCCAGCATTTT | CASSQDGQLNQPQHF
- | TRBJ2-1 | TRBD2 | TRBV9 | TGTGCCAGCAGCCCCCGACTAGCGCGTAGCTCCTACAATGAGCAGTTCTTC | CASSPRLARSSYNEQFF
- | TRBJ2-3 | - | TRBV6-6 | TGTGCCAGCATCAGGGGGGGGGCCGGCACAGATACGCAGTATTTT | CASIRGGAGTDTQYF
- | TRBJ2-1 | TRBD1 | TRBV5-1 | TGCGCCAGCAGCGGGGGACAGGCGACCTACAATGAGCAGTTCTTC | CASSGGQATYNEQFF
- | TRBJ1-6 | TRBD1 | TRBV7-9 | TGTGCCAGCAGCCTAAGACAGGGCTCTAATTCACCCCTCCACTTT | CASSLRQGSNSPLHF
- | TRBJ1-5 | - | TRBV28 | TGTGCCAGCAGTGCCATCCCCGGGGCCGATCAGCCCCAGCATTTT | CASSAIPGADQPQHF
- | TRBJ2-2 | - | TRBV28 | TGTGCCAGCGTACCGGGACACGCGAACACCGGGGAGCTGTTTTTT | CASVPGHANTGELFF
- | TRBJ1-1 | - | TRBV19 | TGTGCCAGTAGTTCGGGGCTTGACACTGAAGCTTTCTTT | CASSSGLDTEAFF
- | TRBJ2-7 | - | TRBV11-2 | TGTGCCAGCAGCTTAGGAGCCGGTAGCGGCTACGAGCAGTACTTC | CASSLGAGSGYEQYF
- | TRBJ1-4 | TRBD1 | TRBV4-1 | TGCGCCAGCAGCCAATCCTGGACAGGGAGATCAGCTAATGAAAAACTGTTTTTT | CASSQSWTGRSANEKLFF
- | TRBJ2-6 | - | TRBV5-4 | TGTGCCAGCAGCCCCCGGGGCTCTGGGGCCAACGTCCTGACTTTC | CASSPRGSGANVLTF
- | TRBJ2-2 | - | TRBV4-1 | TGCGCCAGCAGCCGTTATGTTGCGAGCACCGGGGAGCTGTTTTTT | CASSRYVASTGELFF
- | TRBJ1-5 | TRBD1 | TRBV19 | TGTGCCAGTAGTGCGAAAACAGGGGCAGGGAATCAGCCCCAGCATTTT | CASSAKTGAGNQPQHF
- | TRBJ1-4 | TRBD1 | TRBV15 | TGTGCCACCAGCAGGCAGAGGCAGGGGGCAGGGGAAAAACTGTTTTTT | CATSRQRQGAGEKLFF
- | TRBJ2-5 | - | TRBV5-1 | TGCGCCAGCAGCCCCGGGACTCACGAAGGGGAGACCCAGTACTTC | CASSPGTHEGETQYF
- | TRBJ2-5 | TRBD2 | TRBV28 | TGTGCCACCTTTGCTAGCGGGAGGGAAGAGACCCAGTACTTC | CATFASGREETQYF
- | TRBJ2-3 | TRBD1 | TRBV7-8 | TGTGCCAGCAGCCCGAGGACAGGTACCAACACAGATACGCAGTATTTT | CASSPRTGTNTDTQYF
- | TRBJ2-1 | - | TRBV5-4 | TGTGCCAGCAGGCCCAGCATGTGGGAAAGCTCCTACAATGAGCAGTTCTTC | CASRPSMWESSYNEQFF
- | TRBJ2-7 | - | TRBV19 | TGTGCCAGTAGTATACAATCAGATTTCTGGGGAAAGGCGAACGAGCAGTACTTC | CASSIQSDFWGKANEQYF
few | TRBJ1-1 | - | TRBV29-1 | TGCAGCGTTGTGAAGGTGATGAACACTGAAGCTTTCTTT | CSVVKVMNTEAFF
- | TRBJ2-3 | TRBD1 | TRBV27 | TGTGCCAGCAGTTTATCGGGACAGGGAGATACGCAGTATTTT | CASSLSGQGDTQYF
- | TRBJ2-5 | - | TRBV10-1 | TGCGCCAGCAGTGACTACCAGAATCAAGAGACCCAGTACTTC | CASSDYQNQETQYF
- | TRBJ1-4 | TRBD1 | TRBV18 | TGTGCCAGCTCACCGACGATGACAGGGGGCGGAGAAAAACTGTTTTTT | CASSPTMTGGGEKLFF